This T cell receptor beta chain was sequenced for a study of vaccination and CD4 T cells after COVID-19. At the level of the study: Typically, post-vaccine samples were obtained a median approximately 75 days after dose two, within a range of 14 to 241.

CD4+ T cells that had been cultured provided DNA sequenced with the Oncomine TCR Beta short-read assay. In TCRdb, the PCR reads were re-called with MiXCR into one record per CDR3 protein. The sample lists roughly 15,000 distinct CDR3 sequences; around 48% were seen once. Indicated treatment: approximately nine-day PBMC culture with coronavirus spike peptide pools or control peptides (ViraFEST assay). Comment on this clonotype: As yet, its antigen is unknown.

Germline CDR1 reads MNHNS; CDR2 reads SASEGT. The CDR3 runs to 15 residues. V was cut by 0 bases and J by 0 bases, with 9 bases left in between. The receptor comes from a human donor who had recovered from COVID-19. The chain combines TRBV6-1 with TRBJ2-7; no firm D call. Sequencing used CD4+ T cells from blood, cultured in vitro. The CDR3 bases are TGTGCCAGCAGTGAAGCGCTGGACGGCTCCTACGAGCAGTACTTC. It is translated as CASSEALDGSYEQYF.